This TCR beta chain was captured by sequencing in a study of sequential checkpoint blockade in melanoma. Study-level information: Arm A got nivolumab then ipilimumab; arm B the reverse, 1:1. Each arm's sequence ended with maintenance nivolumab.

As to treatment: randomized to nivolumab then ipilimumab (arm A) or the reverse (arm B). Sorted cells were live CD3+CD8+, lacking CD19 and CD56, from PBMCs. Sequencing used immunoSEQ multiplex PCR; TCRdb keeps in-frame clones, though not all of them. The profile shows under 20,000 clones, around 73% of them singletons. Germline V CDR1 and CDR2: MNHEY, SMNVEV (reference sequence). Trimming took off 2 bases at V and 8 bases at J, with 12 bases between the two ends. The CDR3 has 13 amino acids. The sequenced sample was CD8+ T cells sorted from blood (inferred from file names), obtained from a patient given nivolumab and ipilimumab in sequence. The sequence came from a human donor with melanoma. V and J are TRBV27 and TRBJ1-1, with D possibly TRBD1 on 6 matching bases. The CDR3 sequence: CASSLGRTAEAFF. The CDR3 DNA reads TGTGCCAGCAGTTTAGGTCGGACAGCCGAAGCTTTCTTT.